The 3 T cell receptor beta chains presented below share a single source sample, sequenced in a study of regulatory T cells in long-lasting Graves disease. The authors built TCR beta libraries using iRepertoire HTBI primers and Arm-PCR of CDR3 regions. Using its own MiXCR run on the multiplex PCR reads, TCRdb lists one record per CDR3 protein. The sample carries fewer than 400,000 distinct CDR3 sequences, about a sixth recorded once. Documented time point: newly diagnosed GD, antithyroid drugs for less than 3 months. The authors made the TCR library using RNA they extracted from PBMCs. The sequencing here drew on peripheral blood mononuclear cells (PBMCs), taken at new diagnosis, from a patient treated with antithyroid drugs. The source is a female donor with Graves disease.

This clonotype has a count of ten or more. The gene calls are TRBV16 and TRBJ1-6; D is undetermined. The CDR3 has 13 residues. Germline CDR1 reads KGHSY; CDR2 reads FQNENV. V lost 0 bases to trimming and J lost 9 bases, with 6 bases between them. In nucleotides, the CDR3 is TGTGCCAGCAGCCAATCCGACCTTTCACCCCTCCACTTT. This sequence encodes CASSQSDLSPLHF.

Turning to this clonotype: A much more abundant neighbour one base away suggests this may be a read error. The rearrangement uses TRBV24-1 and TRBJ1-5, with D hard to call. The CDR3 spans 14 residues. Deletions cut 3 bases from V and 4 bases from J, with 9 bases between. Germline V gene lookup returns CDR1 KGHDR and CDR2 SFDVKD. The CDR3, as DNA: TGTGCCACCAGTGATCCAGGAGCAAATCAGCCCCAGCATTTT. Residues: CATSDPGANQPQHF.

This clonotype was detected ten times or more. V and J are TRBV12-3 or TRBV12-4 and TRBJ2-2; unclear D gene. CDR3 size: 11 residues. V dropped 8 bases and J dropped 11 bases, with 12 bases sitting between them. CDR3 in DNA: TGTGCCAGCGGCCCCTCTGGAGAGCTGTTTTTT. Protein: CASGPSGELFF.